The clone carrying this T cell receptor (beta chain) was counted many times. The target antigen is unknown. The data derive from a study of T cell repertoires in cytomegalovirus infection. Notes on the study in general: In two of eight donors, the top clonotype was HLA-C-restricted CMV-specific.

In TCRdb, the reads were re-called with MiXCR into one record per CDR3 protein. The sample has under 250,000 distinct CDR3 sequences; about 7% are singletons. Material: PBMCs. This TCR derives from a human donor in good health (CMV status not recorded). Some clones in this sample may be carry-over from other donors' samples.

This CDR3 reads CASSQQTHNEQFF. The CDR3 bases are TGTGCCAGCAGTCAACAGACCCACAATGAGCAGTTCTTC. The chain combines TRBV7-9 with TRBJ2-1; D gene uncertain. CDR1 and CDR2 from the germline V gene are SEHNR and FQNEAQ (reference sequence). This CDR3 comprises 13 residues. The V and J ends lost 6 bases and 5 bases respectively, with 11 bases between them.